One sample yielded the 21 T cell receptor beta chains listed below, sequenced in a study of technical replicates of blood from a few donors. TCRdb's table, derived via immunoSEQ multiplex PCR, lists solely in-frame clones and lacks some. This table holds over 55,000 clones, approximately 94% found once. Sequenced sample: PBMCs. These receptors were obtained from a human donor in good health. Some clones in this sample may be carry-over from other donors' samples.

This chain links TRBV6-1 with TRBJ1-2; D uncertain. The CDR3 is 15 residues long. V was cut by 7 bases and J by 7 bases, with 22 bases left in between. CDR1 is MNHNS and CDR2 is SASEGT in the germline V gene. The CDR3 sequence is CASTAHSSVPGGYTF. CDR3 DNA: TGTGCCAGCACTGCCCATTCGTCGGTGCCCGGTGGCTACACCTTC.

Details on this clone: Distinct nucleotide sequences in the sample also encode this CDR3. The chain carries TRBV6-5 and TRBJ2-1, with TRBD2 matching over 11 bases. After removal of 6 bases from V and 3 bases from J, the junction contained 4 bases not matched to a gene. The V gene's germline CDR1 is MNHEY and CDR2 SVGAGI. This CDR3 comprises 15 residues. The CDR3 nucleotides read TGTGCCAGCAGGCCCGGGACTAGCGGCTACAATGAGCAGTTCTTC. Translation gives CASRPGTSGYNEQFF.

The chain links TRBV5-4 to TRBJ1-5; weak D call: TRBD1 (6 bases). V lost 4 bases, J lost 6 bases, and 17 bases lay in between. The CDR3 covers 15 residues. Germline V gene lookup returns CDR1 SGHNT and CDR2 YYREEE (reference sequence). This CDR3 is CASSQNLGASQPQHF. The CDR3 DNA reads as TGTGCCAGCAGCCAAAATTTGGGGGCGAGTCAGCCCCAGCATTTT.

The CDR3 DNA reads as TGTGCCACAAAGGGCCCTAGCGGGCTAAGCACAGATACGCAGTATTTT. The encoded protein is CATKGPSGLSTDTQYF. This chain joins TRBV19 and TRBJ2-3; 8 nucleotides align to TRBD2. Germline V lookup: CDR1 LNHDA, CDR2 SQIVND (reference sequence). The CDR3 has 16 amino acids. V gave up 10 bases and J gave up 0 bases; unmatched junction bases: 12.

The rearrangement uses TRBV6-1 and TRBJ2-1, with 10 bases that match TRBD2. CDR1 and CDR2 (germline): MNHNS, SASEGT. J was trimmed by 8 bases and V by 5 bases; bases with no gene match: 9. CDR3 length: 15 amino acids. This chain's CDR3 is CASSRAGGRIDEQFF. The CDR3, as DNA: TGTGCCAGCAGTCGAGCGGGAGGGCGGATTGATGAGCAGTTCTTC.

The V and J genes are TRBV19 and TRBJ2-3, with 13 bases identical to TRBD2. CDR1 is LNHDA and CDR2 is SQIVND in the germline V gene (reference sequence). V lost 5 bases, J lost 0 bases, and 5 bases stayed unmatched. This CDR3 is built from 17 residues. The CDR3 loop reads CASSFGTSGTSTDTQYF. The CDR3 bases are TGTGCCAGTAGTTTCGGGACTAGCGGGACTAGCACAGATACGCAGTATTTT. The whole variable domain, remainder taken from reference TRBV19 and TRBJ2-3, is DGGITQSPKYLFRKEGQNVTLSCEQNLNHDAMYWYRQDPGQGLRLIYYSQIVNDFQKGDIAEGYSVSREKKESFPLTVTSAQKNPTAFYLCASSFGTSGTSTDTQYFGPGTRLTVL.

The chain recombines TRBV27 with TRBJ2-7; TRBD1 agrees at 10 bases. V lost 5 bases and J lost 6; bases outside the gene matches: 10. CDR1 and CDR2 (germline): MNHEY, SMNVEV (reference sequence). CDR3 size: 15 residues. The CDR3 protein is CASSEEGTGVIEQYF. CDR3 in DNA: TGTGCCAGCAGTGAAGAAGGGACAGGGGTAATCGAGCAGTACTTC.

The V and J genes are TRBV6-1 and TRBJ1-1; 9 bases line up with TRBD1. Germline V CDR1 and CDR2: MNHNS, SASEGT. The CDR3 covers 14 residues. The V gene end was trimmed by 4 bases and the J gene end by 6 bases; junction bases not matched to a gene: 6. The chain's CDR3 is CASSVKQGAAEAFF. The DNA for the CDR3 is TGTGCCAGCAGTGTAAAACAGGGGGCAGCTGAAGCTTTCTTT.

This chain uses TRBV11-2 with TRBJ1-5, with D unresolved. The germline CDR1 and CDR2 sequences are SGHAT and FQNNGV. V dropped 8 bases and J dropped 0 bases, with 8 bases sitting between them. The CDR3 consists of 13 residues. CDR3 in amino acids: CASERYSNQPQHF. Written as DNA, the CDR3 is TGTGCCAGCGAGAGGTATAGCAATCAGCCCCAGCATTTT.

The chain joins TRBV12-5 to TRBJ2-7; weak D call: TRBD1 (5 bases). Germline values: CDR1 LGHNT, CDR2 FRNRAP. Between the trimmed V and J ends, which lost 3 bases and 3 bases, there was a span of 9 bases. The CDR3 covers 13 residues. Here the CDR3 DNA reads TGTGCTAGTGGTTTAGCCAGGGTCTACGAGCAGTACTTC. Translation: CASGLARVYEQYF. Based on the CDR3 plus reference TRBV12-5 and TRBJ2-7, the full variable domain is DARVTQTPRHKVTEMGQEVTMRCQPILGHNTVFWYRQTMMQGLELLAYFRNRAPLDDSGMPKDRFSAEMPDATLATLKIQPSEPRDSAVYFCASGLARVYEQYFGPGTRLTVT.

This clone was picked up one time. The CDR3 loop is CASSSGQGYYEQYF. The CDR3 DNA reads TGTGCCAGCAGCTCCGGACAGGGGTACTACGAGCAGTACTTC. This sequence joins TRBV7-2 and TRBJ2-7, with 9 nucleotides matching TRBD1. The length of the CDR3 is 14 residues. V lost 4 bases to trimming and J lost 3 bases; unmatched junction nucleotides: 4. Germline loops: CDR1 SGHTA, CDR2 FQGNSA.

V is TRBV10-1 and J is TRBJ2-7, with D possibly matching TRBD1 (6 bases). The V gene's germline CDR1 is WNHNN and CDR2 SYGVQD (reference sequence). The CDR3 is 16 amino acids. V was cut by 6 bases and J by 1 base, with 19 bases left in between. CDR3 protein: CASRIKRQGHSYEQYF. The CDR3 coding sequence is TGCGCCAGCAGGATCAAACGGCAGGGGCATTCCTACGAGCAGTACTTC.

The gene calls are TRBV2 and TRBJ2-1; TRBD1 is a possible D gene (6 bases). The CDR3 runs to 15 residues. The germline V and J ends were trimmed by 0 bases and 7 bases, with 13 bases remaining between them. Germline V lookup: CDR1 SNHLY, CDR2 FYNNEI. The CDR3 sequence: CASSEARTEGNEQFF. CDR3 nucleotides: TGTGCCAGCAGTGAAGCCCGGACAGAAGGTAATGAGCAGTTCTTC.

J is TRBJ1-5 and V is TRBV2; 8 bases are shared with TRBD1. CDR1 is SNHLY and CDR2 is FYNNEI in the germline V gene. The CDR3 totals 15 residues. V was pared by 6 bases and J by 0 bases, with 4 bases of the junction left unmatched. This CDR3 reads CASRMGTGSNQPQHF. DNA for the CDR3: TGTGCCAGCAGGATGGGGACAGGTAGCAATCAGCCCCAGCATTTT. Combining the CDR3 with reference TRBV2 and TRBJ1-5 gives the whole variable domain EPEVTQTPSHQVTQMGQEVILRCVPISNHLYFYWYRQILGQKVEFLVSFYNNEISEKSEIFDDQFSVERPDGSNFTLKIRSTKLEDSAMYFCASRMGTGSNQPQHFGDGTRLSIL.

The chain couples TRBV4-3 to TRBJ2-2; 11 bases match TRBD2. Germline-derived CDR1 and CDR2 are LGHNA and YSLEER. This CDR3 region has 17 residues. J was trimmed by 1 base and V by 4 bases; bases with no gene match: 5. The chain's CDR3 is CASSPWLAGGNTGELFF. The CDR3 DNA reads TGCGCCAGCAGCCCCTGGCTAGCGGGGGGGAACACCGGGGAGCTGTTTTTT.

This sequence joins TRBV7-2 and TRBJ1-3; D gene uncertain. The V end lost 3 bases, the J end lost 3 bases, and 9 bases lay between the germline ends. This CDR3 spans 14 amino acids. Per germline, CDR1 SGHTA and CDR2 FQGNSA. The CDR3 nucleotides are TGTGCCAGCAGCTTCGCGCAGGTTGGAAACACCATATATTTT. Amino acids: CASSFAQVGNTIYF.

The J gene is TRBJ2-1, the V gene TRBV29-1; 8 bases fit TRBD2. The CDR3 consists of 14 residues. Germline V CDR1 and CDR2: SQVTM, ANQGSEA. V was clipped by 5 bases and J by 7 bases; unmatched bases: 10. CDR3 coding DNA: TGCAGCGTTTTAGCGGGGACGATCGGAAATGAGCAGTTCTTC. It yields the protein CSVLAGTIGNEQFF.

The V gene is TRBV7-3, the J gene TRBJ2-1; tentatively, D is TRBD1 (6 bases). V lost 1 base, J lost 6 bases, and 16 bases lay in between. There are 16 residues in the CDR3. Germline V gene sequence: CDR1 SGHTA, CDR2 FQGTGA. DNA of the CDR3: TGTGCCAGCAGCTTAAACGGCGGACAGCGAGTCAATGAGCAGTTCTTC. It translates to CASSLNGGQRVNEQFF.

The chain carries TRBV25-1 and TRBJ2-7, with 8 bases that match TRBD2. The CDR3 sequence is 13 residues long. The germline gives CDR1 MGHDK, CDR2 SYGVNS. Germline trimming cut 7 bases from V and 7 bases from J; bases unmatched to any gene: 9. Here the CDR3 DNA reads TGTGCCAGCATCCCCCCCCGGGGGGGAGAGCAGTACTTC. This encodes CASIPPRGGEQYF.

The chain links TRBV27 to TRBJ1-1; D is unresolved. Germline V CDR1 and CDR2: MNHEY, SMNVEV (reference sequence). Trimming removed 5 bases from V and 0 bases from J, with 7 bases in between. The CDR3 totals 13 residues. The DNA for the CDR3 is TGTGCCAGCAGTGGACTGGTGAACACTGAAGCTTTCTTT. This encodes CASSGLVNTEAFF.

V gene TRBV28 combines with J gene TRBJ1-2; 9 nucleotides agree with TRBD1. The V and J ends lost 4 bases and 8 bases, in that order; junction bases with no gene match: 20. CDR3 length equals 18 residues. CDR1 is MDHEN, CDR2 SYDVKM, per germline. The CDR3 protein is CASSSITRPGTGIGGYTF. The CDR3, as DNA: TGTGCCAGCAGTTCCATCACCCGTCCCGGGACAGGGATTGGGGGCTACACCTTC.